Listed below are T cell receptor beta chains from one sample, sequenced in a study of cytomegalovirus exposure and HLA in healthy donors. TCRdb keeps only in-frame clones here, not all; method: immunoSEQ multiplex PCR. The sample has about 240,000 clones; approximately 82% are singletons. What was sequenced was PBMCs. Source of these receptors: a woman aged 60-75 years in good health and CMV-seropositive. Both conserved end residues are part of each CDR3. A D gene is named only where the DNA matches it firmly. Clone size is stated in some rows and not others, as once, few, many or a class when expanded.

>TRBD2|TRBV6-1|-|TRBJ2-7
CASSARTSGAYEQYF
TGTGCCAGCAGTGCCCGGACTAGCGGGGCCTACGAGCAGTACTTC
>-|TRBV18|-|TRBJ2-6
CASSPQGPGRANVLTF
TGTGCCAGCTCACCACAGGGCCCGGGGAGGGCCAACGTCCTGACTTTC
>-|TRBV10-2|-|TRBJ2-2
CASSHGSGVYTGELFF
TGCGCCAGCAGCCACGGTTCGGGAGTTTACACCGGGGAGCTGTTTTTT
>-|TRBV21-1|-|TRBJ2-3
CASSKRLARGNTQYF
TGTGCCAGCAGCAAAAGGCTGGCCCGCGGGAATACGCAGTATTTT
>TRBD2|TRBV7-2|-|TRBJ2-7
CASSPGLDQYEQYF
TGTGCCAGCAGCCCGGGACTAGATCAATACGAGCAGTACTTC
>TRBD1|TRBV5-1|-|TRBJ2-3
CASSTRTGVWTDTQYF
TGCGCCAGCAGCACCCGGACAGGGGTTTGGACAGATACGCAGTATTTT
>-|TRBV7-9|-|TRBJ2-7
CSSSYGQSNYEQYF
TGTTCCAGCAGCTATGGACAGAGTAACTACGAGCAGTACTTC
>-|TRBV19|-|TRBJ1-1
CASTPGATMNTEAFF
TGTGCCAGTACTCCAGGGGCGACCATGAACACTGAAGCTTTCTTT
>TRBD2|TRBV5-1|few|TRBJ2-7
CASSPGTRYEQYF
TGCGCCAGCAGCCCCGGGACTAGGTACGAGCAGTACTTC
>-|TRBV11-2|-|TRBJ1-1
CASSLTIANTEAFF
TGTGCCAGCAGCTTGACTATTGCGAACACTGAAGCTTTCTTT